Listed below are T cell receptor beta chains from one sample, sequenced in a study of regulatory dendritic cells for organ transplantation. The assay was immunoSEQ multiplex PCR, and TCRdb's table has in-frame clones only and misses some. Among 35,000 to 45,000 clones, about 93% were seen once, and the ten largest hold over 0.095%. Sequencing input: naive CD8+ T cells from blood. The source of these receptors is a human donor in good health. CDR3s include the opening cysteine and the closing phenylalanine or tryptophan. The order of the fields is CDR3 length, V gene, D gene, CDR3 protein. A D gene is named only where the DNA matches it firmly.

length: 14; V: TRBV27; D: TRBD1; CDR3: CASSPGQGIGEQYF
length: 12; V: TRBV7-9; D: NA; CDR3: CASSFGNTEAFF
length: 15; V: TRBV29-1; D: TRBD1; CDR3: CSVATTRGRGDTQYF
length: 18; V: TRBV28; D: TRBD2; CDR3: CASSLQLSRGGPRDTQYF
length: 15; V: TRBV27; D: TRBD2; CDR3: CASSSTSGVYNEQFF
length: 15; V: TRBV9; D: NA; CDR3: CASSVEGRFVETQYF
length: 15; V: TRBV7-3; D: NA; CDR3: CASSLSPGHTDTQYF
length: 14; V: TRBV19; D: NA; CDR3: CASQWGSGATEAFF
length: 15; V: TRBV6-1; D: NA; CDR3: CASPLSPGGTGELFF
length: 17; V: TRBV4-3; D: NA; CDR3: CASSQEGFGAENTEAFF
length: 11; V: TRBV9; D: NA; CDR3: CASSDRQGYTF
length: 13; V: TRBV18; D: TRBD1; CDR3: CASSPSDRDEAFF
length: 13; V: TRBV4-1; D: NA; CDR3: CASSQDPEETQYF
length: 14; V: TRBV5-8; D: NA; CDR3: CASSRQVGKNIQYF
length: 16; V: TRBV7-6; D: TRBD2; CDR3: CASSLATGTSVYEQYF
length: 17; V: TRBV28; D: TRBD2; CDR3: CASSLYAGAYGTDTQYF